This entry describes one T cell receptor (beta chain). Its specificity is not known. The data were obtained in a study of shared clonotypes between healthy human individuals. Findings and limits, study-wide: Only a few donors were included, so the genetic and exposure-history diversity represented was limited. Generally, naive subsets (rather than memory subsets) showed larger estimated richness.

Deep level was the assay's run setting. Original methodology: Without quality scores, immunoSEQ junctional reads could not be filtered like full-length reads. TCRdb keeps only in-frame clones here, not all; method: immunoSEQ multiplex PCR. V, J and clone size were drawn from that table, and D and trimming were deduced from the DNA. The repertoire has more than 2 million clones, approximately 94% of them found once; the top ten carry around 0.13%. Input material: naive CD4+ T cells sorted from blood. The subset was: CD45RA+ positively selected. The sequence was collected from a man aged 18 to 29 in good health.

CDR3 amino acids: CATSLGQVNTEAFF. CDR3 sequence (DNA): TGTGCCACGTCTTTGGGACAGGTGAACACTGAAGCTTTCTTT. The rearrangement uses TRBV10-3 and TRBJ1-1, with 8 bases fitting TRBD1. After removal of 10 bases from V and 0 bases from J, the junction contained 7 bases not matched to a gene. The CDR3 loop spans 14 amino acids. Germline V gives CDR1 ENHRY, CDR2 SYGVKD.